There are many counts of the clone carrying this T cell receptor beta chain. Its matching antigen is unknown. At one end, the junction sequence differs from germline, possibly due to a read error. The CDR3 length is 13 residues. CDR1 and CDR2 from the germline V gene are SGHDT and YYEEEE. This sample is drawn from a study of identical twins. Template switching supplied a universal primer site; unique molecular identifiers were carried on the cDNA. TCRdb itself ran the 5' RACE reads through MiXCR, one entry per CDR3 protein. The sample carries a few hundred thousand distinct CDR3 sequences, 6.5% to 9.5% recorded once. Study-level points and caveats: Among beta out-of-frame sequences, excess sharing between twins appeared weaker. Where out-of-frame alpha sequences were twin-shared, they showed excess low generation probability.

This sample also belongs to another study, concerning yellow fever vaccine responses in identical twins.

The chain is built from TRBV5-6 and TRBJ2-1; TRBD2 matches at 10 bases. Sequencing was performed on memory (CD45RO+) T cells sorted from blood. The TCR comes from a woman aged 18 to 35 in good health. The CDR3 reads CASSAYIAGGSIF. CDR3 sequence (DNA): TGTGCCAGCAGCGCGTACATAGCGGGGGGATCGATCTTC.